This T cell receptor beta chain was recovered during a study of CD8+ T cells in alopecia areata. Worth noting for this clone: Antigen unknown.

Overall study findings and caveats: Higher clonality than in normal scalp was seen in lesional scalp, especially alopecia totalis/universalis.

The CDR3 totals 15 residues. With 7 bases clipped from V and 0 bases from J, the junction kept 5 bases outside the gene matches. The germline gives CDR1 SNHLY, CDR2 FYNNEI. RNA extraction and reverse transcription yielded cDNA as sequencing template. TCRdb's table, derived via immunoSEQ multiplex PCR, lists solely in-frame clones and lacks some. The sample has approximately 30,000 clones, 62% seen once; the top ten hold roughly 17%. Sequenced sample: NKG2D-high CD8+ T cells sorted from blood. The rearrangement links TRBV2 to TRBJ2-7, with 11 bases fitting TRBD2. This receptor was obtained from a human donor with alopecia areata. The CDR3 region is CASTWTSGFSYEQYF. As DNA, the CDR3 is TGTGCCAGCACTTGGACTAGCGGGTTCTCCTACGAGCAGTACTTC.